This T cell receptor beta chain was recovered during a study of shared clonotypes between healthy human individuals. The study's findings and limits: Tissues were not sampled, only blood, and their repertoires likely differ.

A remark on this clone: The antigen is undetermined.

CDR1 is SGHRS and CDR2 is YFSETQ in the germline V gene. The CDR3 loop spans 13 amino acids. V was pared by 8 bases and J by 6 bases, with 10 bases of the junction left unmatched. Assay used: immunoSEQ multiplex PCR; TCRdb lists only in-frame clones, some missing. This sample has about 490,000 clones, with roughly 78% found just once. This chain connects TRBV5-1 to TRBJ2-7; TRBD1 agrees at 8 bases. The sample taken for sequencing was PBMCs. The receptor was isolated from a woman aged 35 to 49 in good health. Some clones in this sample may be carry-over from other donors' samples. CDR3 DNA sequence: TGCGCCAGTAGGACAGGGAGCCTCCGCGAGCAGTACTTC. Its translation: CASRTGSLREQYF.